A selection of T cell receptor beta chains follows, all from one sample in a study of cytomegalovirus exposure and HLA in healthy donors. The data were produced by immunoSEQ multiplex PCR, yet TCRdb's version contains in-frame clones alone and is incomplete. Here the sample spans about 55,000 clones, 77% being singletons. Sequenced input: PBMCs. The receptors come from a female donor in good health and CMV-seronegative. CDR3s include the opening cysteine and the closing phenylalanine or tryptophan. The order of the fields is D gene, clone size, J gene, V gene, CDR3 DNA, CDR3 protein. The D gene is left open where the match is weak. Rows give clone size only sometimes, using once, few, many, or a class for an expanded clone.

>TRBD2|NA|TRBJ2-7|TRBV6-5
TGTGCCAGCAGCCAGGGACTAGCGGGAAATGACGAGCAGTACTTC
CASSQGLAGNDEQYF
>NA|NA|TRBJ2-1|TRBV5-1
TGCGCCAGCAGCTTGGCTCAGGGAGGAAGCAATGAGCAGTTCTTC
CASSLAQGGSNEQFF
>NA|NA|TRBJ1-4|TRBV28
TGTGCCAGCAGTTTAAGAGGAAATGGCGAAAAACTGTTTTTT
CASSLRGNGEKLFF
>TRBD2|NA|TRBJ2-3|TRBV28
TGTGCCAGCAGACGGACTAGCGTGAGCACAGATACGCAGTATTTT
CASRRTSVSTDTQYF
>NA|medium-sized|TRBJ2-3|TRBV10-1
TGCGCCAGCAGTTCAGGGCCAGGGGACACAGATACGCAGTATTTT
CASSSGPGDTDTQYF
>NA|NA|TRBJ2-5|TRBV28
TGTGCCAGCAGCCGGGGGGAGACCCAGTACTTC
CASSRGETQYF
>NA|NA|TRBJ2-3|TRBV29-1
TGCAGCGTTGAAGGGCGAGCAGGGGGCACAGATACGCAGTATTTT
CSVEGRAGGTDTQYF
>TRBD1|NA|TRBJ2-7|TRBV7-6
TGTGCCAGCAGCGGGGGACAGTACTACGAGCAGTACTTC
CASSGGQYYEQYF
>NA|NA|TRBJ1-1|TRBV9
TGTGCCAGCAGCGCCTATGGGGAGGGTGAAGCTTTCTTT
CASSAYGEGEAFF
>TRBD2|once|TRBJ2-1|TRBV2
TGTGCCAGCATTGACCCGGGACTAGCGGGAGCAAGGGGTGAGCAGTTCTTC
CASIDPGLAGARGEQFF
>TRBD1|NA|TRBJ2-3|TRBV13
TGTGCCAGCAGCCGACAGGGTGGCTCAGATACGCAGTATTTT
CASSRQGGSDTQYF
>NA|few|TRBJ1-1|TRBV6-6
TGTGCCAGCAATACGGGGTCAGGGGTCTCCCCTTTAGCTTTCTTT
CASNTGSGVSPLAFF
>TRBD1|NA|TRBJ1-1|TRBV7-9
TGTGCCAGCAGCTTAGTTCCGGGACAGGGTGAAGCTTTCTTT
CASSLVPGQGEAFF
>NA|NA|TRBJ2-7|TRBV5-4
TGTGCCAGCAACCCGGGTGAGGGGAGGAGGTACGAGCAGTACTTC
CASNPGEGRRYEQYF
>NA|NA|TRBJ2-7|TRBV10-3
TGTGCCATCAGTGAGACACTTACAGGGTTGAACGAGCAGTACTTC
CAISETLTGLNEQYF
>NA|NA|TRBJ2-7|TRBV28
TGTGCCAGCAGCCGGGGTTTTAACGAGCAGTACTTC
CASSRGFNEQYF
>NA|NA|TRBJ1-1|TRBV28
TGTGCCAGCAGTTTATGGGGGGGGGTTTCAGCTTTCTTT
CASSLWGGVSAFF
>TRBD1|few|TRBJ2-5|TRBV5-1
TGCGCCAGCAGCGTATCAGGGGGCACAGGGGAGACCCAGTACTTC
CASSVSGGTGETQYF
>TRBD2|NA|TRBJ2-1|TRBV7-2
TGTGCCAGCAGCTTAAGACTAGCGGGGGCCAATGAGCAGTTCTTC
CASSLRLAGANEQFF
>TRBD1|NA|TRBJ1-1|TRBV10-3
TGTGCCATCAGCGGGGGAACCGGGACAGTGAACACTGAAGCTTTCTTT
CAISGGTGTVNTEAFF
>NA|NA|TRBJ1-1|TRBV5-1
TGCGCCAGCAGCGCGGGTTCAGGAATGGTAATGAACACTGAAGCTTTCTTT
CASSAGSGMVMNTEAFF
>TRBD2|NA|TRBJ2-7|TRBV25-1
TGTGCCAGCAGTGTTGGTAGCGGGCCCTACGAGCAGTACTTC
CASSVGSGPYEQYF
>TRBD2|NA|TRBJ2-1|TRBV29-1
TGCAGCCTGGGGGGGCTAGCGGGAGAAGAAAGGAATGAGCAGTTCTTC
CSLGGLAGEERNEQFF
>TRBD1|few|TRBJ1-4|TRBV28
TGTGCCAGCAGTTTCTTTAGGACAGGGCTGGAAGAAAAACTGTTTTTT
CASSFFRTGLEEKLFF
>NA|NA|TRBJ1-2|TRBV6-5
TGTGCCAGCAGTTACGGGCGGGGATATGGCTACACCTTC
CASSYGRGYGYTF
>NA|NA|TRBJ2-1|TRBV19
TGTGCCAGTAGTAGCTCGACAGGTCTGGGCTCCTACAATGAGCAGTTCTTC
CASSSSTGLGSYNEQFF
>TRBD2|NA|TRBJ2-5|TRBV5-1
TGCGCCAGCAGCCAAGGGACTAGCGGGGGGCTGGAAGAGACCCAGTACTTC
CASSQGTSGGLEETQYF
>TRBD1|NA|TRBJ2-7|TRBV7-2
TGTGCCAGCAGCTTGAACAGGGGCAGAAGGTACGAGCAGTACTTC
CASSLNRGRRYEQYF
>TRBD2|NA|TRBJ2-3|TRBV4-1
TGCGCCAGCAGCCAAGATCAGGGTCGGGCTAGCGGGAGATCAGATACGCAGTATTTT
CASSQDQGRASGRSDTQYF
>TRBD1|NA|TRBJ1-2|TRBV9
TGTGCCAGCAGCCCTTATCGACAGGGAGCTAACTATGGCTACACCTTC
CASSPYRQGANYGYTF
>NA|NA|TRBJ2-1|TRBV7-9
TGTGCCAGCAGCTTAGTGGGGCCCCACAATGAGCAGTTCTTC
CASSLVGPHNEQFF
>NA|NA|TRBJ1-5|TRBV19
TGTGCCAGTACGTTTACAGGGAATCAGCCCCAGCATTTT
CASTFTGNQPQHF